The next 25 T cell receptor beta chains were all read from a single sample in a study of CD8 T cells in ankylosing spondylitis. General study points: Ankylosing spondylitis blood appeared to carry a characteristic TCR beta motif of eight or nine highly homologous variants.

No antigen has been assigned to these receptors. Each CDR3 protein is one row after TCRdb ran MiXCR on the 5' RACE reads. This sample carries 450,000 to 550,000 distinct CDR3 sequences, about 5% of them seen once, and the ten largest clones take roughly 3.5%. Material for sequencing was blood, either unsorted or a sorted T cell fraction (not recorded which). The receptors stem from a male donor with ankylosing spondylitis.

Many counts were recorded for this clonotype. V gene TRBV11-2 combines with J gene TRBJ2-7, with 15 bases aligning to TRBD2. V was pared by 2 bases and J by 5 bases, with 4 bases of the junction left unmatched. Per the germline V gene, CDR1 is SGHAT and CDR2 is FQNNGV. This CDR3 region has 16 residues. The CDR3 DNA reads TGTGCCAGCAGCTTATGGACTAGCGGGAGGGCCCACGAGCAGTACTTC. It translates to CASSLWTSGRAHEQYF. Looking up the rest from reference TRBV11-2 and TRBJ2-7 gives the full variable domain: EAGVAQSPRYKIIEKRQSVAFWCNPISGHATLYWYQQILGQGPKLLIQFQNNGVVDDSQLPKDRFSAERLKGVDSTLKIQPAKLEDSAVYLCASSLWTSGRAHEQYFGPGTRLTVT.

The chain joins TRBV20-1 to TRBJ2-7, with D hard to call. This CDR3 is built from 14 residues. Looked up from germline, CDR1 is DFQATT and CDR2 is SNEGSKA (reference sequence). V lost 0 bases and J 4 bases, leaving 13 bases between the germline ends. CDR3 sequence (DNA): TGCAGTGCTAGAGAGCTTGAAAATTATTACGAGCAGTACTTC. Its translation is CSARELENYYEQYF.

This clonotype was picked up many times. This chain links TRBV29-1 with TRBJ2-5; D perhaps matches TRBD1 (5 bases). Germline-derived CDR1 and CDR2 are SQVTM and ANQGSEA. Trimming left V 0 bases short and J 4 bases short, with 12 bases between. CDR3 size: 14 residues. CDR3 nucleotide sequence: TGCAGCGTTGAAGATTCCCAGGGAAGAGAGACCCAGTACTTC. Translated: CSVEDSQGRETQYF.

V gene TRBV28 combines with J gene TRBJ2-7; D is undetermined. The germline gives CDR1 MDHEN, CDR2 SYDVKM. The CDR3 is made up of 17 amino acids. V lost 5 bases and J 4 bases, leaving 24 bases between the germline ends. The CDR3 here is CASSPPARPAAPYEQYF. The CDR3 DNA reads as TGTGCCAGCAGTCCCCCCGCGCGGCCGGCAGCCCCATACGAGCAGTACTTC.

The chain carries TRBV6-2 or TRBV6-3 and TRBJ2-1, with D perhaps given as TRBD1 or TRBD2 (5 bases each). The V and J ends lost 6 bases and 9 bases respectively, with 24 bases between them. CDR3 size: 16 residues. The V gene's germline CDR1 is MNHEY and CDR2 SVGEGT. For the CDR3, the DNA is TGTGCCAGCAGGGACTGGGTAGGGGAGCTTAAGTCTGAGCAGTTCTTC. Protein sequence: CASRDWVGELKSEQFF.

This clonotype came up many times. Relative to the germline gene, one junction end is altered; a read error may explain this. The V call is TRBV5-1, the J call TRBJ2-2; 8 nucleotides line up with TRBD1. This CDR3 contains 16 residues. CDR1 and CDR2 from the germline V gene are SGHRS and YFSETQ. The CDR3: CASTLQGASYTGELFF. CDR3 DNA sequence: TGCGCTAGCACACTTCAGGGGGCTTCTTACACCGGGGAGCTGTTTTTT.

This clonotype came up many times. This sequence joins TRBV12-3 or TRBV12-4 and TRBJ2-1, with a weak D call TRBD1 (6 bases). CDR3 size: 12 residues. V shed 6 bases and J shed 5 bases, with 8 bases lying between them. The CDR3 DNA sequence: TGTGCCAGCAGGGACAGAAACAATGAGCAGTTCTTC. This gives the protein CASRDRNNEQFF.

The genes are TRBV4-1 and TRBJ2-6, with 7 bases fitting TRBD1. Germline CDR1 and CDR2: MGHRA and YSYEKL. V lost 2 bases, J lost 4 bases, and 8 bases stayed unmatched. The length of the CDR3 is 17 residues. CDR3 coding DNA: TGCGCCAGCAGCCAACCGACAGGGCCTAAAGGGGCCAACGTCCTGACTTTC. This gives the protein CASSQPTGPKGANVLTF.

This clonotype was seen a few times. The chain carries TRBV11-1 and TRBJ2-1, with D tentatively TRBD2 (5 bases). CDR3 length: 14 residues. Trimming removed 5 bases at V and 8 bases at J, with 16 bases between. Per germline, CDR1 SGHAT and CDR2 FQDESV (reference sequence). Here the CDR3 reads CASSHSERRDEQFF. DNA for the CDR3: TGTGCCAGCAGCCATAGCGAGCGTCGGGATGAGCAGTTCTTC.

This sequence joins TRBV11-1 and TRBJ2-7; 13 nucleotides match TRBD2. The CDR3 extends over 19 amino acids. Germline CDR1 reads SGHAT; CDR2 reads FQDESV (reference sequence). The V and J ends lost 5 bases and 3 bases, in that order; junction bases with no gene match: 16. CDR3 nucleotides: TGTGCCAGCAGCCAACCTGGGACTAGCGGGACAGTACAGATCTACGAGCAGTACTTC. Its translation is CASSQPGTSGTVQIYEQYF.

This clonotype was seen at least ten times. The chain is built from TRBV12-3 or TRBV12-4 and TRBJ1-4; D gene unclear. Between the trimmed V and J ends, which lost 5 bases and 10 bases, there was a span of 17 bases. The CDR3 has 14 amino acids. CDR3 coding DNA: TGTGCCAGCAGTCCTACCGGGGAATCCCGAAAACTGTTTTTT. It is translated as CASSPTGESRKLFF.

This clonotype was counted at least ten times. At one end the junction does not follow the germline gene, possibly because of a read error. The chain couples TRBV18 to TRBJ1-1; D may be TRBD1 (6 bases). CDR1 is KGHSH, CDR2 LQKENI, per germline. CDR3 length: 13 amino acids. CDR3 residues: CASSPRQQGETFF. CDR3 nucleotides: TGTGCCAGCTCACCACGACAACAGGGTGAAACTTTCTTT.

This clonotype was picked up many times. The V and J genes are TRBV20-1 and TRBJ2-7; unclear D gene. Germline V gene sequence: CDR1 DFQATT, CDR2 SNEGSKA (reference sequence). V was cut by 2 bases and J by 2 bases, with 7 bases left in between. CDR3 size: 12 residues. In nucleotides, the CDR3 is TGCAGTGCTAGAAGGCAAGCCTACGAGCAGTACTTC. Protein: CSARRQAYEQYF.

This clonotype was detected many times. The V and J genes are TRBV29-1 and TRBJ2-5; a weak D match, TRBD2 (6 bases). Germline CDR1 and CDR2: SQVTM and ANQGSEA. The CDR3 is 13 amino acids. V was cut by 4 bases and J by 5 bases, with 14 bases left in between. CDR3 in amino acids: CSVVGGPGETQYF. DNA of the CDR3: TGCAGCGTTGTCGGGGGACCGGGGGAGACCCAGTACTTC.

This clonotype was recorded at least ten times. CDR3 sequence (DNA): TGTGCCAGCAGCAAACGACAGGGGGCTAGGGAGAATCAGCCCCAGCATTTT. This codes for CASSKRQGARENQPQHF. This sequence joins TRBV28 and TRBJ1-5; 10 nucleotides line up with TRBD1. J gave up 4 bases and V 6 bases, and 12 bases lay outside the gene matches. CDR3 length equals 17 residues. Germline CDR1 is MDHEN and CDR2 is SYDVKM.

This clonotype was detected many times. The V gene is TRBV27, the J gene TRBJ1-5; 10 positions agree with TRBD1. After removal of 5 bases from V and 4 bases from J, the junction contained 11 bases not matched to a gene. CDR1 MNHEY and CDR2 SMNVEV come from the germline V gene (reference sequence). The CDR3 is made up of 17 amino acids. Written as DNA, the CDR3 is TGTGCCAGCAGTCCTTACTCTGGACAGGGGGTAAATCAGCCCCAGCATTTT. Encoded protein: CASSPYSGQGVNQPQHF.

This clonotype has at least ten counts. This chain joins TRBV9 and TRBJ2-3; D not certain. The germline V and J ends were trimmed by 4 bases and 0 bases, with 9 bases remaining between them. The CDR3 is made up of 14 amino acids. Looked up from germline, CDR1 is SGDLS and CDR2 is YYNGEE. CDR3 coding DNA: TGTGCCAGCAGCCCCGGGCGCAGCACAGATACGCAGTATTTT. The encoded protein is CASSPGRSTDTQYF.

CDR3 residues: CASSRVGGAKNIQYF. CDR3 nucleotide sequence: TGCGCCAGCAGCCGTGTCGGGGGAGCCAAAAACATTCAGTACTTC. The J gene is TRBJ2-4, the V gene TRBV4-1, with D possibly being TRBD2 (6 bases). Per germline, CDR1 MGHRA and CDR2 YSYEKL. CDR3 length equals 15 residues. Trimming took 4 bases from V and 0 from J, leaving 10 bases between them.

This clonotype showed up many times. The rearrangement uses TRBV11-2 and TRBJ2-3; 12 bases are a match to TRBD2. Germline assignment: CDR1 SGHAT and CDR2 FQNNGV. The CDR3 is 18 amino acids. Trimming removed 0 bases from V and 0 bases from J; junction bases left unmatched: 4. The CDR3 reads CASSLETSGSLSTDTQYF. The CDR3 DNA reads as TGTGCCAGCAGCTTAGAGACTAGCGGGAGTCTTAGCACAGATACGCAGTATTTT.

This clonotype was observed at least ten times. The chain is built from TRBV5-1 and TRBJ1-5, with D uncertain. There are 14 residues in the CDR3. V lost 0 bases to trimming and J lost 7 bases, with 11 bases between them. Germline V gene sequence: CDR1 SGHRS, CDR2 YFSETQ. CDR3 coding DNA: TGCGCCAGCAGCTTGGGGGGTCAGCAGCAGCCCCAGCATTTT. Encoded protein: CASSLGGQQQPQHF. The variable domain in full, with the rest retrieved from reference TRBV5-1 and TRBJ1-5, is KAGVTQTPRYLIKTRGQQVTLSCSPISGHRSVSWYQQTPGQGLQFLFEYFSETQRNKGNFPGRFSGRQFSNSRSEMNVSTLELGDSALYLCASSLGGQQQPQHFGDGTRLSIL.

This clonotype was recorded a few times. J is TRBJ2-1 and V is TRBV3-1; D is undetermined. V shed 0 bases and J shed 6 bases, with 9 bases lying between them. CDR3 length: 14 amino acids. Germline CDR1 and CDR2: LGHDT and YNNKEL (reference sequence). The DNA of the CDR3 is TGTGCCAGCAGCCAAGATGGCCTAGGCAATGAGCAGTTCTTC. It codes for CASSQDGLGNEQFF.

This clonotype was counted at least ten times. The J gene is TRBJ2-3, the V gene TRBV5-1; 13 bases agree with TRBD2. The V gene's germline CDR1 is SGHRS and CDR2 YFSETQ. This CDR3 spans 16 amino acids. Losses at the gene ends were 4 bases for V and 6 bases for J; bases not matched to a gene: 8. CDR3 protein: CASSHRTSGRTDTQYF. The CDR3 nucleotides are TGCGCCAGCAGCCATAGGACTAGCGGGAGAACTGATACGCAGTATTTT.

This clonotype has at least ten counts. The V and J genes are TRBV28 and TRBJ1-1; no clear D. Germline CDR1 and CDR2: MDHEN and SYDVKM. This CDR3 comprises 17 residues. The germline V and J ends were trimmed by 6 bases and 1 base, with 21 bases remaining between them. The CDR3 DNA sequence: TGTGCCAGCAGCCGGGAGGTATTAGGAACCCCGAACACTGAAGCTTTCTTT. Translation gives CASSREVLGTPNTEAFF.

This clonotype was observed at least ten times. The chain recombines TRBV10-3 with TRBJ2-3; 12 nucleotides agree with TRBD1. With 5 bases clipped from V and 2 bases from J, the junction kept 2 bases outside the gene matches. The CDR3 covers 15 residues. Germline V CDR1 and CDR2: ENHRY, SYGVKD. This CDR3 reads CAISPGQGATDTQYF. The CDR3, as DNA: TGTGCCATCAGTCCGGGACAGGGGGCCACAGATACGCAGTATTTT.

This clonotype was found many times. Here the CDR3 reads CASSLSPRATGELFF. The CDR3 DNA follows: TGTGCCAGCAGTTTATCTCCCAGGGCCACCGGGGAGCTGTTTTTT. V and J are TRBV27 and TRBJ2-2, with D maybe TRBD1 (5 bases). Trimming removed 0 bases at V and 4 bases at J, with 9 bases between. The CDR3 is 15 residues long. Germline V gene lookup returns CDR1 MNHEY and CDR2 SMNVEV (reference sequence).